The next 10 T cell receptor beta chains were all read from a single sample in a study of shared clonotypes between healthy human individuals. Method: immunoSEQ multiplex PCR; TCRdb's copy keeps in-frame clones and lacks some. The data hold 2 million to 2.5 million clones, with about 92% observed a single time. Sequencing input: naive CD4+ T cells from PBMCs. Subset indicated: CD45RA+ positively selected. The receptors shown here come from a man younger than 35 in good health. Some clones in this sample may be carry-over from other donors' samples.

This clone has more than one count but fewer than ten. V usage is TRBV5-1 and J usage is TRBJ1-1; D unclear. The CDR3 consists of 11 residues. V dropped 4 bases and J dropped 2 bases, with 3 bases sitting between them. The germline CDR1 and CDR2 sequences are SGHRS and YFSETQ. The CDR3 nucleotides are TGCGCCAGCAGCCGTAACACTGAAGCTTTCTTT. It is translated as CASSRNTEAFF.

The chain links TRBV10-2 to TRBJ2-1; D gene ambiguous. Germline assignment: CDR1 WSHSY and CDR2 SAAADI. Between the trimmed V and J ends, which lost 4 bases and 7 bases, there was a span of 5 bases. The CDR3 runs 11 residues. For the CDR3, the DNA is TGCGCCAGCAGTGGATATAATGAGCAGTTCTTC. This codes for CASSGYNEQFF.

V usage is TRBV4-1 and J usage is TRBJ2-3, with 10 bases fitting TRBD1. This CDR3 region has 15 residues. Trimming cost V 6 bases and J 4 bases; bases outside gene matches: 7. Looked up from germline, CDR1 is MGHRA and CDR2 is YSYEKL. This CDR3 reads CASRSGQGFSDTQYF. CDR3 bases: TGCGCCAGCAGATCGGGACAGGGGTTTTCAGATACGCAGTATTTT.

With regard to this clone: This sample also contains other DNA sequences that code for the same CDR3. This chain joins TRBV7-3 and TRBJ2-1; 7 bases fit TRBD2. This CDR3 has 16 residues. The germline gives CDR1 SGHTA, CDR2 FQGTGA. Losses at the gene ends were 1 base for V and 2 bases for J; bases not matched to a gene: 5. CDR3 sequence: CASSLMGGPPYNEQFF. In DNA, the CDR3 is TGTGCCAGCAGCTTAATGGGAGGGCCCCCCTACAATGAGCAGTTCTTC.

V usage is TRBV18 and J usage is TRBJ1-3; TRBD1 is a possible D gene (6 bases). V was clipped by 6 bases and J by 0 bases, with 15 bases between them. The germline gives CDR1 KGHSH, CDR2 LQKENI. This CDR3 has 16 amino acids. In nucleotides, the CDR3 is TGTGCCAGCTCCCAAAACGGGGGCAGCTCTGGAAACACCATATATTTT. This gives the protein CASSQNGGSSGNTIYF. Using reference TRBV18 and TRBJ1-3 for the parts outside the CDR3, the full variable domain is NAGVMQNPRHLVRRRGQEARLRCSPMKGHSHVYWYRQLPEEGLKFMVYLQKENIIDESGMPKERFSAEFPKEGPSILRIQQVVRGDSAAYFCASSQNGGSSGNTIYFGEGSWLTVV.

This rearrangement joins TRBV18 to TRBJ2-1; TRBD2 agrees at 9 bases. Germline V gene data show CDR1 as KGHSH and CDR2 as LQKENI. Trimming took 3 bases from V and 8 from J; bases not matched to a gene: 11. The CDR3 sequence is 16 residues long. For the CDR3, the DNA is TGTGCCAGCTCACCGCTACTAGCGGGTTTAGGCGATGAGCAGTTCTTC. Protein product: CASSPLLAGLGDEQFF.

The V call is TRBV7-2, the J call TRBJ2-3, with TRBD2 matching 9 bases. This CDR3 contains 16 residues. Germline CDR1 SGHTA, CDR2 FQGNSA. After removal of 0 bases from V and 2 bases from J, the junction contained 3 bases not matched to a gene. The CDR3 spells CASSLAAGGITDTQYF. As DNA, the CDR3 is TGTGCCAGCAGCTTAGCAGCGGGAGGAATCACAGATACGCAGTATTTT.

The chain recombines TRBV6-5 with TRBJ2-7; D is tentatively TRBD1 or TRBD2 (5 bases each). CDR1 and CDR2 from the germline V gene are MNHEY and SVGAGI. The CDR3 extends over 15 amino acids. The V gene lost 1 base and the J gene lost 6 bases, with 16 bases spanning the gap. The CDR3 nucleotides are TGTGCCAGCAGTTACTTTGGGACGGGTACTTCCGAGCAGTACTTC. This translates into CASSYFGTGTSEQYF.

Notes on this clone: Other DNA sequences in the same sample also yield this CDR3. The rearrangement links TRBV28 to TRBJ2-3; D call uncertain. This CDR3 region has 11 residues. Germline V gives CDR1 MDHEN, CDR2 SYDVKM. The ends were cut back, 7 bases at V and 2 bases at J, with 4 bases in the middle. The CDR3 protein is CASTNTDTQYF. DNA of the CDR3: TGTGCCAGCACTAACACAGATACGCAGTATTTT.

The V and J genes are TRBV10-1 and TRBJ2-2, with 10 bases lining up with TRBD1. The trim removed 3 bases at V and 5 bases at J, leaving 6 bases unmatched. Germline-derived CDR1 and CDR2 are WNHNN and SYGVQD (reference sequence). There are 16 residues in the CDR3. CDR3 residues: CASSDSGTGATGELFF. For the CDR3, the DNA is TGCGCCAGCAGTGACTCCGGGACAGGGGCTACCGGGGAGCTGTTTTTT.